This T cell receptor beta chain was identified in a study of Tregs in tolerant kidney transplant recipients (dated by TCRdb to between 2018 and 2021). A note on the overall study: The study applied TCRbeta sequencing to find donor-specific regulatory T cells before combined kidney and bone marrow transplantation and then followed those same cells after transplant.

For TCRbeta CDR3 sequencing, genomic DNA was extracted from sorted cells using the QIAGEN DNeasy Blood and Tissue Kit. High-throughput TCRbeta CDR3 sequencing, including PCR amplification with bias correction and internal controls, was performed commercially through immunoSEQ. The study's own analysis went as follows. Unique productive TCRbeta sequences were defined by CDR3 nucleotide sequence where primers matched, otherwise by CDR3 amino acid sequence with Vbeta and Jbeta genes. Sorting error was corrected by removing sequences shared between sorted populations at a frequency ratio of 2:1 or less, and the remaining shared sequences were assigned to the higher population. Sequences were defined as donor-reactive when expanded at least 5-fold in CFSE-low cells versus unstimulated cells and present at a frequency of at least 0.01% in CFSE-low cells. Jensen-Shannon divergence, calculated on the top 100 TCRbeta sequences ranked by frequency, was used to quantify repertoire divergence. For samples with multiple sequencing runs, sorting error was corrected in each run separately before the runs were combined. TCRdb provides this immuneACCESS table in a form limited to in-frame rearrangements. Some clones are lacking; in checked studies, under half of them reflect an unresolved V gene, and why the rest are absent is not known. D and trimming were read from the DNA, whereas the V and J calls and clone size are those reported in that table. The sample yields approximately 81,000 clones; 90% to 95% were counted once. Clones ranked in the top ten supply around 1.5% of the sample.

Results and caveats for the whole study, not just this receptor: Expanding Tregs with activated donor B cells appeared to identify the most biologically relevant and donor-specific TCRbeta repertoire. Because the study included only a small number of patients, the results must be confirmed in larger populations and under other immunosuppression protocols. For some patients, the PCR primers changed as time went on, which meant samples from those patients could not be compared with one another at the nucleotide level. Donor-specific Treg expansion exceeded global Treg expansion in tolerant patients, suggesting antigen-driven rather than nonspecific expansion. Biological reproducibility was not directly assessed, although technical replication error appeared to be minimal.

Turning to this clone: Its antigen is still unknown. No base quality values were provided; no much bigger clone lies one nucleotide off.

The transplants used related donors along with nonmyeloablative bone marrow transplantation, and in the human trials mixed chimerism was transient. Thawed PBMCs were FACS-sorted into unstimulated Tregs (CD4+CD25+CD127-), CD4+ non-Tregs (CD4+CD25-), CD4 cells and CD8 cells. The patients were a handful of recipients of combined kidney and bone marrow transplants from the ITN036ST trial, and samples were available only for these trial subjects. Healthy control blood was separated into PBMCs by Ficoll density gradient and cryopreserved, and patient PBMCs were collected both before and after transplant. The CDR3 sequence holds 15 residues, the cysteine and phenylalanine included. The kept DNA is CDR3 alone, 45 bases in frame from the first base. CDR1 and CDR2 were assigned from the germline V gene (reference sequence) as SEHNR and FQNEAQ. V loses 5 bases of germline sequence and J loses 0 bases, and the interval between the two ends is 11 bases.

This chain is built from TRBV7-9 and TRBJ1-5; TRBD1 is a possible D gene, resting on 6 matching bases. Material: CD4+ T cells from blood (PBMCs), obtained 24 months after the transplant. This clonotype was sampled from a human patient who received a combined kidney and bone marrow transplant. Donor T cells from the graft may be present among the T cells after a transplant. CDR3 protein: CASSLDSYSNQPQHF. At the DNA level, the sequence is TGTGCCAGCAGCCTGGACAGTTATAGCAATCAGCCCCAGCATTTT.